The 26 T cell receptor beta chains in this list originate from one sample, sequenced in a study of T cell responses to AZD1222 COVID-19 vaccine. Sequencing used immunoSEQ multiplex PCR; TCRdb keeps in-frame clones, though not all of them. The sample lists some 170,000 clones; about 89% were seen once. Here the sequenced sample was peripheral blood, taken on day 0 of AZD1222 vaccination. The receptors were gathered from an adult in good health.

J is TRBJ2-7 and V is TRBV11-2; 8 bases are shared with TRBD1. V dropped 5 bases and J dropped 4; count of bases not matched to a gene: 19. Germline V gene sequence: CDR1 SGHAT, CDR2 FQNNGV. There are 18 residues in the CDR3. The DNA for the CDR3 is TGTGCCAGCAGCCCCTACTTAAGACGGGACAGGACACTTTACGAGCAGTACTTC. Protein: CASSPYLRRDRTLYEQYF.

This clone was recorded only once. This chain connects TRBV5-1 to TRBJ1-2; D call uncertain. Trimming shortened V by 4 bases and J by 0 bases, and 13 bases separated the two germline ends. The CDR3 contains 15 residues. The germline V gene has CDR1 SGHRS and CDR2 YFSETQ. In DNA, the CDR3 is TGCGCCAGCAGCCCCAGCGATACTCCTAACTATGGCTACACCTTC. Translation gives CASSPSDTPNYGYTF.

This chain links TRBV19 with TRBJ1-2; D uncertain. Germline CDR1 LNHDA, CDR2 SQIVND (reference sequence). CDR3 length: 14 residues. V was trimmed by 1 base and J by 7 bases, leaving 13 bases between them. The CDR3 protein is CASSIGKQTPGYTF. As DNA, the CDR3 is TGTGCCAGTAGTATAGGGAAACAGACTCCTGGCTACACCTTC. Filled out from reference TRBV19 and TRBJ1-2, the complete variable domain reads DGGITQSPKYLFRKEGQNVTLSCEQNLNHDAMYWYRQDPGQGLRLIYYSQIVNDFQKGDIAEGYSVSREKKESFPLTVTSAQKNPTAFYLCASSIGKQTPGYTFGSGTRLTVV.

The chain uses TRBV24-1 and TRBJ1-5, with D possibly matching TRBD1 (6 bases). Trimming took off 4 bases at V and 0 bases at J, with 9 bases between the two ends. The length of the CDR3 is 15 residues. Per the germline V gene, CDR1 is KGHDR and CDR2 is SFDVKD. The CDR3 here is CATSDTGSSNQPQHF. CDR3 bases: TGTGCCACCAGTGACACAGGGTCTAGCAATCAGCCCCAGCATTTT.

The chain uses TRBV5-4 and TRBJ1-2; 8 bases agree with TRBD1. J lost 4 bases, V lost 5 bases, and 13 bases had no gene match. In germline, CDR1 is SGHNT, CDR2 YYREEE (reference sequence). The CDR3 is made up of 16 amino acids. The CDR3 DNA sequence: TGTGCCAGCAGGAGGACAGGGACAGGTAGTGTCTATGGCTACACCTTC. Amino acids: CASRRTGTGSVYGYTF.

Here the CDR3 DNA reads TGTGCCAGCAGCTCCCCCACCGGGGAGCTGTTTTTT. Its protein product is CASSSPTGELFF. The chain combines TRBV13 with TRBJ2-2; D gene ambiguous. The CDR3 has 12 residues. Germline V gives CDR1 PRHDT, CDR2 FYEKMQ (reference sequence). Trimming stripped 4 bases from V and 4 bases from J, with 4 bases between.

This chain joins TRBV7-8 and TRBJ2-3; 7 nucleotides agree with TRBD2. This CDR3 region has 17 residues. The junction had 9 bases not matched to a gene; V was cut back by 3 bases and J by 0 bases. Germline V gene lookup returns CDR1 SGHVS and CDR2 FQNEAQ. CDR3 in amino acids: CASSLDLSGLSTDTQYF. CDR3 coding DNA: TGTGCCAGCAGCTTGGACCTTAGCGGGCTAAGCACAGATACGCAGTATTTT. Together with reference TRBV7-8 and TRBJ2-3, the CDR3 gives the full variable domain: GAGVSQSPRYKVAKRGQDVALRCDPISGHVSLFWYQQALGQGPEFLTYFQNEAQLDKSGLPSDRFFAERPEGSVSTLKIQRTQQEDSAVYLCASSLDLSGLSTDTQYFGPGTRLTVL.

The chain combines TRBV28 with TRBJ2-7; D uncertain. Trimming stripped 2 bases from V and 7 bases from J, with 9 bases between. The CDR3 has 12 residues. Germline V lookup: CDR1 MDHEN, CDR2 SYDVKM. This CDR3 reads CASSLGQREQYF. CDR3 nucleotide sequence: TGTGCCAGCAGTTTAGGGCAGAGGGAGCAGTACTTC.

V usage is TRBV7-9 and J usage is TRBJ1-5; D call uncertain. Germline assignment: CDR1 SEHNR and CDR2 FQNEAQ (reference sequence). The V end lost 0 bases, the J end lost 4 bases, and 16 bases lay between the germline ends. CDR3 length: 17 amino acids. The CDR3 loop reads CASSLASVGSRNQPQHF. The CDR3 region has the DNA TGTGCCAGCAGCTTAGCATCGGTCGGGAGTAGGAATCAGCCCCAGCATTTT.

The chain couples TRBV21-1 to TRBJ1-2. TRBV21-1 is a known pseudogene. The CDR3 extends over 14 amino acids. CDR3 region: CASSKATVNYGYTF. The DNA for the CDR3 is TGTGCCAGCAGCAAAGCGACGGTGAACTATGGCTACACCTTC.

The chain has TRBV18 and TRBJ1-1, with 9 bases aligning to TRBD1. The CDR3 totals 16 residues. CDR1 and CDR2 (germline): KGHSH, LQKENI. After removal of 3 bases from V and 0 bases from J, the junction contained 5 bases not matched to a gene. Written as DNA, the CDR3 is TGTGCCAGCTCACCCAGGACAGGGGAAATGAACACTGAAGCTTTCTTT. Translating gives CASSPRTGEMNTEAFF. Variable domain in full (rest from reference TRBV18 and TRBJ1-1): NAGVMQNPRHLVRRRGQEARLRCSPMKGHSHVYWYRQLPEEGLKFMVYLQKENIIDESGMPKERFSAEFPKEGPSILRIQQVVRGDSAAYFCASSPRTGEMNTEAFFGQGTRLTVV.

The rearrangement uses TRBV28 and TRBJ1-4; no clear D gene. Germline loops: CDR1 MDHEN, CDR2 SYDVKM. The CDR3 extends over 16 amino acids. Trimming cost V 5 bases and J 3 bases, with 16 bases left between them. CDR3 sequence: CASSSPARVANEKLFF. The DNA of the CDR3 is TGTGCCAGCAGTAGCCCAGCGAGGGTGGCTAATGAAAAACTGTTTTTT. The complete variable domain, with remaining parts taken from reference TRBV28 and TRBJ1-4, reads DVKVTQSSRYLVKRTGEKVFLECVQDMDHENMFWYRQDPGLGLRLIYFSYDVKMKEKGDIPEGYSVSREKKERFSLILESASTNQTSMYLCASSSPARVANEKLFFGSGTQLSVL.

The V call is TRBV2, the J call TRBJ2-7; unclear D gene. The germline gives CDR1 SNHLY, CDR2 FYNNEI. Trimming stripped 4 bases from V and 5 bases from J, with 3 bases between. The CDR3 consists of 10 residues. This CDR3 reads CASSVHEQYF. The CDR3, as DNA: TGTGCCAGCAGTGTCCACGAGCAGTACTTC.

This sequence joins TRBV6-6 and TRBJ2-3; D call uncertain. Germline CDR1 is MNHNY and CDR2 is SVGAGI (reference sequence). Trimming removed 2 bases from V and 2 bases from J, with 11 bases in between. This CDR3 is 15 amino acids long. This chain's CDR3 is CASSYQSSFTDTQYF. CDR3 in DNA: TGTGCCAGCAGTTACCAGAGCAGTTTCACAGATACGCAGTATTTT.

The CDR3 region is CSVRDSDGETQYF. In DNA, the CDR3 is TGCAGCGTACGGGACAGCGACGGAGAGACCCAGTACTTC. V and J are TRBV29-1 and TRBJ2-5, with 7 nucleotides matching TRBD1. Trimming removed 6 bases from V and 4 bases from J; junction bases left unmatched: 8. The CDR3 has 13 residues. Germline CDR1 is SQVTM and CDR2 is ANQGSEA.

The CDR3 here is CASSRRTDTQYF. CDR3 DNA sequence: TGTGCCAGCAGCCGGCGGACAGATACGCAGTATTTT. The chain joins TRBV9 to TRBJ2-3; the D is unclear. The length of the CDR3 is 12 residues. Germline assignment: CDR1 SGDLS and CDR2 YYNGEE. Trimming pared 4 bases from V and 3 bases from J, leaving 6 bases between.

V gene TRBV5-8 combines with J gene TRBJ1-2, with a tentative D call TRBD1 (5 bases). In germline, CDR1 is SGHTS, CDR2 YDEGEE. The CDR3 contains 14 residues. The V gene lost 1 base and the J gene lost 8 bases, with 15 bases spanning the gap. The CDR3 sequence is CASSLWEGGDGYTF. CDR3 coding DNA: TGTGCCAGCAGCTTGTGGGAGGGCGGGGACGGCTACACCTTC.

Points on this clone: In the same sample, other DNA sequences code for this CDR3. V is TRBV5-4 and J is TRBJ2-7; TRBD2 aligns across 13 bases. The germline gives CDR1 SGHNT, CDR2 YYREEE (reference sequence). The CDR3 sequence is 15 residues long. The ends lost 4 bases at V and 3 bases at J; junction bases unmatched: 4. The CDR3 loop reads CASSEGLAGVYEQYF. The CDR3 DNA is TGTGCCAGCAGCGAAGGACTAGCGGGAGTCTACGAGCAGTACTTC.

This chain uses TRBV19 with TRBJ2-2, with D possibly TRBD2 on 5 matching bases. Germline CDR1 and CDR2: LNHDA and SQIVND (reference sequence). Between the trimmed V and J ends, which lost 2 bases and 9 bases, there was a span of 10 bases. The CDR3 extends over 13 amino acids. As DNA, the CDR3 is TGTGCCAGTAGTATAAGCGGTGCGTGGGAGCTGTTTTTT. Encoded protein: CASSISGAWELFF.

The chain combines TRBV5-5 with TRBJ2-1, with 7 bases aligning to TRBD1. This CDR3 contains 16 residues. Germline CDR1 is SGHKS and CDR2 is YYEKEE (reference sequence). Trimming took 3 bases from V and 7 from J; bases not matched to a gene: 13. The CDR3 bases are TGTGCCAGCAGCTCCATCCGGACAGGTCAGGGTAATGAGCAGTTCTTC. It encodes CASSSIRTGQGNEQFF.

This rearrangement joins TRBV7-9 to TRBJ1-3; TRBD1 aligns across 7 bases. CDR1 is SEHNR, CDR2 FQNEAQ, per germline (reference sequence). The CDR3 spans 19 residues. Trimming took 5 bases from V and 0 from J; bases not matched to a gene: 16. The CDR3, as DNA: TGTGCCAGCAGCGTCACGGGCACGGGACAGTATGGCTCTGGAAACACCATATATTTT. It translates to CASSVTGTGQYGSGNTIYF.

Written as DNA, the CDR3 is TGTGCCAGCAGCCCGCCTGACCGAGCCTACGAGCAGTACGTC. Translating it yields CASSPPDRAYEQYV. The V gene is TRBV7-3, the J gene TRBJ2-7, with unresolved D. CDR1 is SGHTA, CDR2 FQGTGA, per germline. Trimming stripped 5 bases from V and 2 bases from J, with 13 bases between. The CDR3 covers 14 residues.

The rearrangement uses TRBV18 and TRBJ2-1; D unclear. The CDR3 extends over 12 amino acids. Trimming stripped 3 bases from V and 11 bases from J, with 11 bases between. Germline lookup yields CDR1 KGHSH and CDR2 LQKENI. The CDR3 DNA is TGTGCCAGCTCACCGGACCGACACCAGCAGTTCTTC. Residues: CASSPDRHQQFF.

The rearrangement uses TRBV7-8 and TRBJ1-5, with TRBD1 identical over 11 bases. Germline assignment: CDR1 SGHVS and CDR2 FQNEAQ. CDR3 length: 16 amino acids. J lost 0 bases, V lost 4 bases, and 2 bases had no gene match. The CDR3 DNA reads as TGTGCCAGCAGCTCGGACAGGGGGCCTAGCAATCAGCCCCAGCATTTT. It translates to CASSSDRGPSNQPQHF.

J is TRBJ1-2 and V is TRBV5-6, with a weak D call TRBD1 (5 bases). CDR1 and CDR2 (germline): SGHDT, YYEEEE. The CDR3 length is 14 residues. Trimming took off 0 bases at V and 5 bases at J, with 11 bases between the two ends. The DNA for the CDR3 is TGTGCCAGCAGCTTGGGGGGCGCAAGATATGGCTACACCTTC. It specifies CASSLGGARYGYTF.

This clone turned up a few times. The CDR3 loop reads CASSPAGAGDTIYF. The CDR3, as DNA: TGTGCCAGCAGCCCCGCCGGGGCCGGAGACACCATATATTTT. The chain couples TRBV9 to TRBJ1-3; D may be TRBD1 (5 bases). Trimming pared 4 bases from V and 8 bases from J, leaving 16 bases between. The germline V gene has CDR1 SGDLS and CDR2 YYNGEE. The CDR3 contains 14 residues.